Listed below are T cell receptor beta chains from one sample, sequenced in a study of T cell responses to AZD1222 COVID-19 vaccine. Sequenced by immunoSEQ multiplex PCR; TCRdb stores in-frame clones only, minus some. The sample lists roughly 51,000 clones; about 89% were seen once. The specimen was peripheral blood, collected 28 days after the second AZD1222 dose. These receptors were taken from an adult who received the AZD1222 COVID-19 vaccine. Each CDR3 is given without its conserved first and last residue. Clone size is given for some rows only: seen once, a few or many times, or a class if the clone is expanded.

j_gene: TRBJ2-1; v_gene: TRBV5-1; abundance: .; CDR3aa: ASSFSGSASYNEQF
j_gene: TRBJ1-2; v_gene: TRBV2; abundance: few; CDR3aa: ASREIPTGGAGYT
j_gene: TRBJ1-3; v_gene: TRBV2; abundance: .; CDR3aa: ASSGNRISGNTIY
j_gene: TRBJ2-5; v_gene: TRBV24-1; abundance: .; CDR3aa: ATSVGGEETQY
j_gene: TRBJ1-5; v_gene: TRBV7-9; abundance: .; CDR3aa: ASSLEAGNQPQH
j_gene: TRBJ2-2; v_gene: TRBV12-3/TRBV12-4; abundance: .; CDR3aa: ATQGRERGELF
j_gene: TRBJ1-1; v_gene: TRBV19; abundance: .; CDR3aa: ASKGPLNTEAF
j_gene: TRBJ2-7; v_gene: TRBV20-1; abundance: .; CDR3aa: SAPAVGEQY
j_gene: TRBJ1-1; v_gene: TRBV5-1; abundance: .; CDR3aa: ASSLRGTGVNTEAF
j_gene: TRBJ1-2; v_gene: TRBV18; abundance: few; CDR3aa: ASSPGRGLDGYT
j_gene: TRBJ2-1; v_gene: TRBV27; abundance: .; CDR3aa: ASGIPGTVDNEQF
j_gene: TRBJ2-7; v_gene: TRBV6-4; abundance: .; CDR3aa: ASSESREVDEQY
j_gene: TRBJ2-7; v_gene: TRBV5-6; abundance: .; CDR3aa: ASSLTGLAGTYEQY
j_gene: TRBJ2-3; v_gene: TRBV5-1; abundance: .; CDR3aa: ASSLDGVRTDTQY
j_gene: TRBJ2-3; v_gene: TRBV11-1; abundance: .; CDR3aa: ASRLTLADTDTQY
j_gene: TRBJ2-7; v_gene: TRBV7-2; abundance: .; CDR3aa: ASSVGRASYEQY
j_gene: TRBJ1-2; v_gene: TRBV12-3/TRBV12-4; abundance: .; CDR3aa: ASRPRQGAGYT
j_gene: TRBJ1-5; v_gene: TRBV5-1; abundance: few; CDR3aa: ASRYDSTEPQH
j_gene: TRBJ1-2; v_gene: TRBV13; abundance: .; CDR3aa: ASSPDGTENYGYT
j_gene: TRBJ1-5; v_gene: TRBV19; abundance: .; CDR3aa: ASSRERQILNQPQH
j_gene: TRBJ2-7; v_gene: TRBV20-1; abundance: .; CDR3aa: SAGSYEQY
j_gene: TRBJ2-3; v_gene: TRBV6-5; abundance: .; CDR3aa: ASSRGGGDTDTQY